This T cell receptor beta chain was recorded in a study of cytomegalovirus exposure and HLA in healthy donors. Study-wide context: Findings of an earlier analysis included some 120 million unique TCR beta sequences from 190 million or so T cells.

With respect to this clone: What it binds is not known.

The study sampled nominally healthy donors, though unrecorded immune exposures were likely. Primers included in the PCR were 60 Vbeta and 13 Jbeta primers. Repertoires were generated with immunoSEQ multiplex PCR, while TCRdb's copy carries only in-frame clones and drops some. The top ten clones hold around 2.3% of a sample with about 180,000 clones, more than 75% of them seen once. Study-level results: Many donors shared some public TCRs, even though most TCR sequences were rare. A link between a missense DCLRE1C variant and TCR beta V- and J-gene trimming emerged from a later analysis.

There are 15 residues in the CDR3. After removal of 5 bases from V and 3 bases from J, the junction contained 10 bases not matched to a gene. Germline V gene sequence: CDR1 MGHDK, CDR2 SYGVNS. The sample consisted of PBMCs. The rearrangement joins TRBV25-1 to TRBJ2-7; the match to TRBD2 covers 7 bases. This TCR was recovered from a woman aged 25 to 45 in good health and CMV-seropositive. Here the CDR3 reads CASSSPGLTYYEQYF. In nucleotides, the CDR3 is TGTGCCAGCAGTTCTCCGGGACTAACCTACTACGAGCAGTACTTC.